This T cell receptor (beta chain) was obtained from a study of T-cell memory formation after mild COVID-19. Points from the study as a whole: Pre-infection memory already had some responding clones, implying cross-reactive memory joined. Mainly CM and EM harbored the contracting CD4+ clones; mainly EMRA harbored the CD8+ ones.

Concerning this clonotype itself: Its matching antigen is unknown.

The CDR3 runs to 12 residues. The V gene lost 4 bases and the J gene lost 8 bases, with 10 bases spanning the gap. Germline lookup yields CDR1 KGHDR and CDR2 SFDVKD. From 5'RACE with constant-segment primers came TCR alpha and TCR beta cDNA libraries that carried sample barcodes and UMIs. TCRdb re-derived calls from the 5' RACE reads in MiXCR, one entry per CDR3 protein. This repertoire shows about 190,000 distinct CDR3 sequences, about 16% found once; its top ten account for 2.4%. The source material was PBMCs or a T cell subset sorted from them (not recorded which). This sequence originates from an adult woman who had mild COVID-19 (a few samples of this study predate the infection). Cell type and time point are not known. The chain joins TRBV24-1 to TRBJ1-2; no clear D gene. CDR3 region: CATSDTIEGYTF. The CDR3 DNA follows: TGTGCCACCAGTGACACAATAGAGGGCTACACCTTC.